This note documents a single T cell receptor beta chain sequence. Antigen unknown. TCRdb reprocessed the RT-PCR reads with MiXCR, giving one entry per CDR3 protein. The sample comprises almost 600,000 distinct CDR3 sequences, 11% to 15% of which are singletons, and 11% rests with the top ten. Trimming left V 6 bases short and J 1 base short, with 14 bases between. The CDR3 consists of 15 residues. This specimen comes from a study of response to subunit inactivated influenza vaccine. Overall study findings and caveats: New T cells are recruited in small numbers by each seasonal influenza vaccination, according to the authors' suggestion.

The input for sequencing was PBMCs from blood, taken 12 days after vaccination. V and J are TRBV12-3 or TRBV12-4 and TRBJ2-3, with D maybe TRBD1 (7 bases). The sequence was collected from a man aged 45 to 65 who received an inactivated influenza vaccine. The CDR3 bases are TGTGCCAGCAGCTGGGGGGACAGAGGCACAGATACGCAGTATTTT. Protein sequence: CASSWGDRGTDTQYF.